These 32 T cell receptor beta chains were all obtained from the same sample, sequenced in a study of blood T cell repertoires in COVID-19. The assay was immunoSEQ multiplex PCR, and TCRdb's table has in-frame clones only and misses some. The table has 250,000 to 300,000 clones, 80% to 90% seen once. Sequencing used peripheral blood. These receptor sequences come from a man aged 40-49 years with acute or convalescent COVID-19.

V is TRBV9 and J is TRBJ1-1; tentative D call: TRBD1 (5 bases). The CDR3 totals 15 residues. The germline V and J ends were trimmed by 4 bases and 4 bases, with 17 bases remaining between them. Per germline, CDR1 SGDLS and CDR2 YYNGEE. The DNA for the CDR3 is TGTGCCAGCAGCCCAGGAGCGGGGGAACCCACTGAAGCTTTCTTT. Translation: CASSPGAGEPTEAFF. The variable domain in full, with the rest retrieved from reference TRBV9 and TRBJ1-1, is DSGVTQTPKHLITATGQRVTLRCSPRSGDLSVYWYQQSLDQGLQFLIQYYNGEERAKGNILERFSAQQFPDLHSELNLSSLELGDSALYFCASSPGAGEPTEAFFGQGTRLTVV.

The V gene is TRBV5-1, the J gene TRBJ2-2; TRBD1 aligns across 7 bases. With 2 bases clipped from V and 5 bases from J, the junction kept 9 bases outside the gene matches. This CDR3 region has 16 residues. Per germline, CDR1 SGHRS and CDR2 YFSETQ. The CDR3 here is CASSFIPGQQTGELFF. The CDR3 DNA is TGCGCCAGCAGCTTTATACCGGGACAGCAAACCGGGGAGCTGTTTTTT.

The V and J genes are TRBV18 and TRBJ2-2; no reliable D call. The CDR3 covers 12 residues. V lost 4 bases to trimming and J lost 6 bases, with 6 bases between them. Germline CDR1 is KGHSH and CDR2 is LQKENI. The CDR3 is CASSRDAGELFF. The CDR3 DNA reads as TGTGCCAGCTCACGAGATGCCGGGGAGCTGTTTTTT.

The chain recombines TRBV5-1 with TRBJ2-4; D may be TRBD2 (5 bases). Germline loops: CDR1 SGHRS, CDR2 YFSETQ. V was shortened by 0 bases and J by 1 base, with 8 bases between the two germline ends. The CDR3 has 15 amino acids. CDR3 region: CASSLGPGAKNIQYF. Here the CDR3 DNA reads TGCGCCAGCAGCTTGGGCCCGGGGGCCAAAAACATTCAGTACTTC.

V gene TRBV5-4 combines with J gene TRBJ1-4, with no clear D. Germline loops: CDR1 SGHNT, CDR2 YYREEE (reference sequence). V was pared by 0 bases and J by 1 base, with 4 bases between. This CDR3 is built from 14 residues. CDR3 DNA: TGTGCCAGCAGCTTGGACTTAACTAATGAAAAACTGTTTTTT. It translates to CASSLDLTNEKLFF.

The J gene is TRBJ2-2, the V gene TRBV2; tentative D call: TRBD2 (6 bases). This CDR3 spans 17 amino acids. Trimming removed 7 bases from V and 4 bases from J, with 22 bases in between. Looked up from germline, CDR1 is SNHLY and CDR2 is FYNNEI. Here the CDR3 DNA reads TGTGCCAGCACCACCGCGGAGGGGATAGGGCGCACCGGGGAGCTGTTTTTT. It encodes CASTTAEGIGRTGELFF.

The chain combines TRBV5-1 with TRBJ2-4; the match to TRBD2 covers 7 bases. The CDR3 totals 15 residues. The V gene end was trimmed by 1 base and the J gene end by 2 bases; junction bases not matched to a gene: 3. Germline CDR1 SGHRS, CDR2 YFSETQ. For the CDR3, the DNA is TGCGCCAGCAGCTTGAGCGGGGTGCCCAAAAACATTCAGTACTTC. Translating it yields CASSLSGVPKNIQYF.

The chain uses TRBV3-1 (or the pseudogene TRBV3-2) and TRBJ2-1; 8 bases line up with TRBD2. V lost 4 bases, J lost 9 bases, and 8 bases stayed unmatched. Germline V gene lookup returns CDR1 LGHDT and CDR2 YNNKEL (reference sequence). The CDR3 is made up of 14 amino acids. CDR3 residues: CASSPPRGGSEQFF. Written as DNA, the CDR3 is TGTGCCAGCAGCCCCCCCCGGGGGGGCAGTGAGCAGTTCTTC.

The chain uses TRBV15 and TRBJ1-1; 8 bases fit TRBD1. V lost 0 bases and J lost 3; bases outside the gene matches: 6. Germline V gene lookup returns CDR1 LNHNV and CDR2 YYDKDF (reference sequence). The CDR3 covers 16 residues. CDR3 region: CATSREGQGADTEAFF. DNA of the CDR3: TGTGCCACCAGCAGAGAAGGGCAGGGGGCAGACACTGAAGCTTTCTTT.

V and J are TRBV7-9 and TRBJ1-6; 7 positions match TRBD1. V gave up 0 bases and J gave up 5 bases; unmatched junction bases: 4. CDR1 SEHNR and CDR2 FQNEAQ come from the germline V gene (reference sequence). The CDR3 totals 16 residues. Here the CDR3 reads CASSLAPGGNNSPLHF. Here the CDR3 DNA reads TGTGCCAGCAGCTTAGCGCCAGGGGGGAATAATTCACCCCTCCACTTT. Variable domain in full (rest from reference TRBV7-9 and TRBJ1-6): DTGVSQNPRHKITKRGQNVTFRCDPISEHNRLYWYRQTLGQGPEFLTYFQNEAQLEKSRLLSDRFSAERPKGSFSTLEIQRTEQGDSAMYLCASSLAPGGNNSPLHFGNGTRLTVT.

The V gene is TRBV5-1, the J gene TRBJ2-2; weak D call: TRBD2 (5 bases). Trimming pared 5 bases from V and 1 base from J, leaving 12 bases between. This CDR3 comprises 15 residues. Germline CDR1 and CDR2: SGHRS and YFSETQ. The CDR3 protein is CASSRPRGNTGELFF. The CDR3 nucleotides read TGCGCCAGCAGTCGTCCCCGGGGGAACACCGGGGAGCTGTTTTTT.

This sequence joins TRBV5-4 and TRBJ2-2, with D perhaps matching TRBD1 (8 bases). The CDR3 extends over 15 amino acids. The V end lost 1 base, the J end lost 5 bases, and 12 bases lay between the germline ends. Germline assignment: CDR1 SGHNT and CDR2 YYREEE (reference sequence). DNA of the CDR3: TGTGCCAGCAGCTTGTACAGGGGGGGAACCGGGGAGCTGTTTTTT. Residues: CASSLYRGGTGELFF.

The J gene is TRBJ2-1, the V gene TRBV27; tentatively, D is TRBD2 (5 bases). Looked up from germline, CDR1 is MNHEY and CDR2 is SMNVEV (reference sequence). Trimming left V 0 bases short and J 8 bases short, with 11 bases between. CDR3 length: 14 amino acids. CDR3 nucleotides: TGTGCCAGCAGTTTATCAAACGAGGGTGATGAGCAGTTCTTC. Its protein is CASSLSNEGDEQFF.

CDR3 sequence (DNA): TGTGCCAGTAGTACCCCAGGGGCCCGCCCGTATATTTATGGCTACACCTTC. It codes for CASSTPGARPYIYGYTF. This chain joins TRBV19 and TRBJ1-2, with D maybe TRBD1 (6 bases). Germline CDR1 reads LNHDA; CDR2 reads SQIVND (reference sequence). This CDR3 has 17 residues. V lost 4 bases and J lost 5, with 23 bases in between.

The chain links TRBV5-4 to TRBJ2-1, with no clear D. V gave up 3 bases and J gave up 4 bases, with 17 bases separating them. Germline values: CDR1 SGHNT, CDR2 YYREEE (reference sequence). This CDR3 contains 16 residues. The CDR3 nucleotides read TGTGCCAGCAGCTCCAACCCCGGGTCCTCTTACAATGAGCAGTTCTTC. It translates to CASSSNPGSSYNEQFF.

The rearrangement uses TRBV7-8 and TRBJ2-7, with TRBD1 identical over 9 bases. This CDR3 region has 15 residues. V gave up 4 bases and J gave up 6 bases; unmatched junction bases: 10. Germline V lookup: CDR1 SGHVS, CDR2 FQNEAQ. The CDR3 protein is CASSSSPGQGGEQYF. CDR3 nucleotide sequence: TGTGCCAGCAGCTCATCTCCGGGACAGGGAGGCGAGCAGTACTTC.

The V gene is TRBV29-1, the J gene TRBJ1-5; 7 bases map to TRBD1. Losses at the gene ends were 4 bases for V and 4 bases for J; bases not matched to a gene: 4. The CDR3 sequence is 13 residues long. The germline V gene has CDR1 SQVTM and CDR2 ANQGSEA. The CDR3 region is CSVGGDRNQPQHF. CDR3 nucleotides: TGCAGCGTTGGGGGGGACAGAAATCAGCCCCAGCATTTT.

V gene TRBV7-8 combines with J gene TRBJ2-5, with D possibly TRBD2 on 5 matching bases. This CDR3 comprises 15 residues. The germline gives CDR1 SGHVS, CDR2 FQNEAQ. Between the trimmed V and J ends, which lost 5 bases and 1 base, there was a span of 14 bases. The chain's CDR3 is CASSLLDSFQETQYF. In DNA, the CDR3 is TGTGCCAGCAGCCTACTAGACTCATTCCAAGAGACCCAGTACTTC.

This clone turned up a few times. DNA for the CDR3: TGTGCCAGCAGTTACGTTCGGAGGACAGCGACCTACGAGCAGTACTTC. It specifies CASSYVRRTATYEQYF. J is TRBJ2-7 and V is TRBV6-2 or TRBV6-3, with D perhaps TRBD1 (6 bases). The germline V and J ends were trimmed by 2 bases and 2 bases, with 16 bases remaining between them. From germline, CDR1 is MNHEY and CDR2 SVGEGT. The CDR3 contains 16 residues.

The V and J genes are TRBV15 and TRBJ2-7; no clear D. The CDR3 spans 14 residues. Trimming cost V 2 bases and J 3 bases, with 11 bases left between them. CDR1 and CDR2 (germline): LNHNV, YYDKDF (reference sequence). DNA of the CDR3: TGTGCCACCAGCAGAACGGGTTTAAACTACGAGCAGTACTTC. This translates into CATSRTGLNYEQYF.

The chain couples TRBV3-1 (or the pseudogene TRBV3-2) to TRBJ1-1, with TRBD1 as a possible D gene (5 bases). This CDR3 has 12 amino acids. V lost 9 bases and J lost 6, with 14 bases in between. Germline assignment: CDR1 LGHDT and CDR2 YNNKEL (reference sequence). The CDR3: CARVSGSPEAFF. The CDR3 nucleotides read TGTGCCAGAGTTTCAGGGTCCCCTGAAGCTTTCTTT.

This clone was seen a few times. The chain has TRBV10-3 and TRBJ1-6, with 9 bases matching TRBD1. Germline lookup yields CDR1 ENHRY and CDR2 SYGVKD. The CDR3 spans 16 residues. Trimming cost V 3 bases and J 7 bases; bases outside gene matches: 7. The CDR3 loop reads CAISDSSGTGNSPLHF. CDR3 DNA sequence: TGTGCCATCAGTGACTCGTCCGGGACAGGGAATTCACCCCTCCACTTT.

With regard to this clone: This sample also contains other DNA sequences that code for the same CDR3. The gene calls are TRBV9 and TRBJ1-1; TRBD1 is a possible D gene (5 bases). In germline, CDR1 is SGDLS, CDR2 YYNGEE. The CDR3 extends over 14 amino acids. Trimming stripped 2 bases from V and 2 bases from J, with 10 bases between. The CDR3 region is CASSVGQPNTEAFF. The CDR3 bases are TGTGCCAGCAGCGTCGGACAACCAAACACTGAAGCTTTCTTT.

The V call is TRBV9, the J call TRBJ1-2; the D gene is possibly TRBD1 (5 bases). V was shortened by 0 bases and J by 0 bases, with 12 bases between the two germline ends. The length of the CDR3 is 16 residues. The germline V gene has CDR1 SGDLS and CDR2 YYNGEE. The CDR3 loop reads CASSVGSGNANYGYTF. DNA for the CDR3: TGTGCCAGCAGCGTAGGCTCAGGGAATGCTAACTATGGCTACACCTTC.

The rearrangement uses TRBV13 and TRBJ2-1; 9 nucleotides line up with TRBD2. Per germline, CDR1 PRHDT and CDR2 FYEKMQ (reference sequence). The CDR3 has 17 amino acids. J was trimmed by 7 bases and V by 4 bases; bases with no gene match: 14. CDR3 region: CASSSRSGGWGENEQFF. The CDR3 nucleotides are TGTGCCAGCAGCTCCCGCAGCGGGGGGTGGGGTGAGAATGAGCAGTTCTTC.

This clone has just one count. The rearrangement uses TRBV27 and TRBJ2-7; a weak D match, TRBD2 (5 bases). Per germline, CDR1 MNHEY and CDR2 SMNVEV (reference sequence). The CDR3 totals 14 residues. The germline V and J ends were trimmed by 1 base and 4 bases, with 11 bases remaining between them. The CDR3 region is CASSLWERGYEQYF. CDR3 nucleotides: TGTGCCAGCAGTTTATGGGAACGGGGTTACGAGCAGTACTTC.

The chain employs TRBV20-1 and TRBJ1-1; 7 nucleotides line up with TRBD1. The CDR3 is 11 residues long. Per germline, CDR1 DFQATT and CDR2 SNEGSKA (reference sequence). J was trimmed by 10 bases and V by 6 bases; bases with no gene match: 8. CDR3 region: CSAGQERRAFF. CDR3 coding DNA: TGCAGTGCCGGACAGGAGAGAAGAGCTTTCTTT.

The V call is TRBV10-3, the J call TRBJ1-2, with D tentatively TRBD1 (6 bases). V gave up 3 bases and J gave up 3 bases, with 11 bases separating them. The length of the CDR3 is 14 residues. Germline V gene lookup returns CDR1 ENHRY and CDR2 SYGVKD. The CDR3 DNA is TGTGCCATCAGTGAACAGGGCGATCACTATGGCTACACCTTC. Amino acid sequence: CAISEQGDHYGYTF.

The V call is TRBV4-2, the J call TRBJ1-2, with D possibly being TRBD1 (5 bases). The CDR3 length is 15 residues. CDR1 is LGHNA and CDR2 is YNFKEQ in the germline V gene. V shed 1 base and J shed 0 bases, with 9 bases lying between them. The CDR3 DNA reads TGTGCCAGCAGCCAAGCCGCCAGGGCTAACTATGGCTACACCTTC. This translates into CASSQAARANYGYTF.

The CDR3 loop is CASSYDRDKGKLFF. For the CDR3, the DNA is TGTGCCAGCAGTTACGACCGGGACAAAGGAAAACTGTTTTTT. This sequence joins TRBV6-5 and TRBJ1-4; possibly TRBD1 for D (6 bases). The CDR3 runs to 14 residues. Germline V gene data show CDR1 as MNHEY and CDR2 as SVGAGI. Trimming removed 2 bases from V and 10 bases from J, with 14 bases in between.

Turning to this clone: Other DNA sequences in the same sample also yield this CDR3. The chain joins TRBV5-1 to TRBJ2-7; D gene unclear. Germline CDR1 and CDR2: SGHRS and YFSETQ. V was clipped by 0 bases and J by 4 bases, with 5 bases between them. The CDR3 consists of 12 residues. The CDR3 sequence: CASSLDIYEQYF. Here the CDR3 DNA reads TGCGCCAGCAGCTTGGACATTTACGAGCAGTACTTC.

The chain combines TRBV6-5 with TRBJ1-5; D may be TRBD1 (6 bases). From germline, CDR1 is MNHEY and CDR2 SVGAGI. V lost 6 bases and J 2 bases, leaving 14 bases between the germline ends. The CDR3 is made up of 15 amino acids. The CDR3 spells CASRDSLLGNQPQHF. The CDR3 DNA follows: TGTGCCAGCAGGGACAGTCTCCTTGGCAATCAGCCCCAGCATTTT.